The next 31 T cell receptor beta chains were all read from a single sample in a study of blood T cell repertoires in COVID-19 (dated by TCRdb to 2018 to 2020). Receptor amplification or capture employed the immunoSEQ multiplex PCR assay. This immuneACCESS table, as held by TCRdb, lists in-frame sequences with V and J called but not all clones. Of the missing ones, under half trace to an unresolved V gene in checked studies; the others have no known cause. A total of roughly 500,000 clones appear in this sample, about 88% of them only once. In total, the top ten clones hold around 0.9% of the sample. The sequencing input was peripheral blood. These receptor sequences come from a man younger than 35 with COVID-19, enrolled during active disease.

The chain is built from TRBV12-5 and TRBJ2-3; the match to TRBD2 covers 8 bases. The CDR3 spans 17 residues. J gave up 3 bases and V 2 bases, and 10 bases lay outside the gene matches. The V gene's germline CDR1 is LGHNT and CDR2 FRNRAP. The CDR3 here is CASGLTPGGAGTDTQYF. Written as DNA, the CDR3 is TGTGCTAGTGGTTTGACCCCCGGGGGGGCCGGGACAGATACGCAGTATTTT.

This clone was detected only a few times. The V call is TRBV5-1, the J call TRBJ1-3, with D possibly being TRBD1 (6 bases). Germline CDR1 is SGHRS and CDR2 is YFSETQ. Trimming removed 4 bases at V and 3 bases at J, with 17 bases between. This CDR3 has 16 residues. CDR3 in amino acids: CASSIQGLGFGNTIYF. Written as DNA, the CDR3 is TGCGCCAGCAGCATACAGGGTCTCGGATTTGGAAACACCATATATTTT.

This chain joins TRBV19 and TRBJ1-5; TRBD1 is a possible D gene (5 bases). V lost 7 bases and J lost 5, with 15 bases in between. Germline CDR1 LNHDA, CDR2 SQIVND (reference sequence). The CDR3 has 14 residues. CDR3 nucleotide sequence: TGTGCCAGTAAAGGCGGGGGGGGTGATCAGCCCCAGCATTTT. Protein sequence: CASKGGGGDQPQHF.

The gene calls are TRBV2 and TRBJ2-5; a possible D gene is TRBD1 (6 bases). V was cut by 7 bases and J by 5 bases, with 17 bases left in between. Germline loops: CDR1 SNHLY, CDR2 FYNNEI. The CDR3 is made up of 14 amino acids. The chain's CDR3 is CASIRTLTGETQYF. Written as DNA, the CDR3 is TGTGCCAGCATTAGGACACTAACAGGGGAGACCCAGTACTTC.

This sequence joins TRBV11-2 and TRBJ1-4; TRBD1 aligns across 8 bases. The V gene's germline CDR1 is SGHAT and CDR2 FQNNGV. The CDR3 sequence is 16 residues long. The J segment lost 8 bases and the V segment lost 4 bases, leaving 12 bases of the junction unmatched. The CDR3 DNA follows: TGTGCCAGCAGCTCCTCCCCGACAGGGGCTGGGGAAAAACTGTTTTTT. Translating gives CASSSSPTGAGEKLFF. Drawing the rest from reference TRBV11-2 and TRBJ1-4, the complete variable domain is EAGVAQSPRYKIIEKRQSVAFWCNPISGHATLYWYQQILGQGPKLLIQFQNNGVVDDSQLPKDRFSAERLKGVDSTLKIQPAKLEDSAVYLCASSSSPTGAGEKLFFGSGTQLSVL.

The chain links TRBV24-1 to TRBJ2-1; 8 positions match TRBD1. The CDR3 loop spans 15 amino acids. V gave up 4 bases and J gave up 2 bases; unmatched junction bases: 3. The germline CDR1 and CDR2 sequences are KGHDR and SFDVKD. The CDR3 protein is CATSEGGQAYNEQFF. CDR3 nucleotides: TGTGCCACCAGTGAGGGGGGACAGGCCTACAATGAGCAGTTCTTC.

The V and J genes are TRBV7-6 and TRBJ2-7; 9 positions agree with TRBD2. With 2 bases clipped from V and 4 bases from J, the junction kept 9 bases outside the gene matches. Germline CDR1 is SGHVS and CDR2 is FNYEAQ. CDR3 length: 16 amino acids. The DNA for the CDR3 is TGTGCCAGCAGCTTAAAGTGGGTAGCGGGAGAGTACGAGCAGTACTTC. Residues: CASSLKWVAGEYEQYF.

CDR3 bases: TGTGCCTGGAGTAGCGGGAGCGGGGGGGATACGCAGTATTTT. This encodes CAWSSGSGGDTQYF. The rearrangement uses TRBV30 and TRBJ2-3; 9 bases match TRBD2. In germline, CDR1 is GTSNPN, CDR2 SVGIG (reference sequence). The CDR3 spans 14 residues. The trim removed 2 bases at V and 6 bases at J, leaving 6 bases unmatched.

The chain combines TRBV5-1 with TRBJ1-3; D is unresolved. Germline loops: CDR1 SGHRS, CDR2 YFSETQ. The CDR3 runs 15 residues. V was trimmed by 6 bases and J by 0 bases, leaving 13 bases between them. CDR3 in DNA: TGCGCCAGCACCTTAGGAGTCCCCTCTGGAAACACCATATATTTT. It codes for CASTLGVPSGNTIYF.

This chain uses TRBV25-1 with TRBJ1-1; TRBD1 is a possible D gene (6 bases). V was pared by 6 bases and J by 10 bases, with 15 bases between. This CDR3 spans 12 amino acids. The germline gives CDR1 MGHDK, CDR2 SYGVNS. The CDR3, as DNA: TGTGCCAGCAGGGGAGGGGGGAGAAGAGCTTTCTTT. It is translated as CASRGGGRRAFF.

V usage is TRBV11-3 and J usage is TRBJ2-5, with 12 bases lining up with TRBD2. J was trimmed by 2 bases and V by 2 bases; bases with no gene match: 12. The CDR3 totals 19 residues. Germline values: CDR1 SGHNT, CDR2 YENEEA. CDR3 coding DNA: TGTGCCAGCAGCTTAACCCCTAGGTGGACTAGCGGGGTTCAAGAGACCCAGTACTTC. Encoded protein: CASSLTPRWTSGVQETQYF.

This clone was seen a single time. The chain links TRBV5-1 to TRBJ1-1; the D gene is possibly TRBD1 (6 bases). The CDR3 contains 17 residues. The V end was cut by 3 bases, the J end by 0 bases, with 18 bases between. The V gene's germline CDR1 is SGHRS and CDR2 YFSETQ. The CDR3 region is CASSWGGPVSMNTEAFF. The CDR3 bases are TGCGCCAGCAGCTGGGGGGGCCCTGTATCGATGAACACTGAAGCTTTCTTT.

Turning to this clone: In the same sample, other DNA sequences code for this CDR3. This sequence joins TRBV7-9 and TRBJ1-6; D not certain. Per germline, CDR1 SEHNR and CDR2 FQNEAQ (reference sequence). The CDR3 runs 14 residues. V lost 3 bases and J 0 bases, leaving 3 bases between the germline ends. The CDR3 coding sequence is TGTGCCAGCAGCTTGAGCTCCTATAATTCACCCCTCCACTTT. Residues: CASSLSSYNSPLHF.

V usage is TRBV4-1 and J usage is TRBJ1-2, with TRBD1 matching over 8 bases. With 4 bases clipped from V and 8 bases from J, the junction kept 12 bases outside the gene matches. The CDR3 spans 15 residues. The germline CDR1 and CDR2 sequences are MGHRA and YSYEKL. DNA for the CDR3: TGCGCCAGCAGCCGACAGGACAGGGTGAATCGGGGCTACACCTTC. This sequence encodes CASSRQDRVNRGYTF.

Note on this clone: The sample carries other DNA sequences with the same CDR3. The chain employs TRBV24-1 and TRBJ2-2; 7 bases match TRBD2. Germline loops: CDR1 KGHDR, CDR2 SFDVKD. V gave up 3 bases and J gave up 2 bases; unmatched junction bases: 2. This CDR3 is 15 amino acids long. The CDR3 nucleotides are TGTGCCACCAGTGATCCGGGGGGAAACACCGGGGAGCTGTTTTTT. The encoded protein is CATSDPGGNTGELFF.

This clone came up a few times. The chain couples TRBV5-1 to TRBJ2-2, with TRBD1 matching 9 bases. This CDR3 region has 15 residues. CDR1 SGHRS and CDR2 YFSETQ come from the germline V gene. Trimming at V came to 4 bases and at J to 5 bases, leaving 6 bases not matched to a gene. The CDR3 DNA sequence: TGCGCCAGCAGCGTTGGGGGACAGGGAACCGGGGAGCTGTTTTTT. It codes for CASSVGGQGTGELFF. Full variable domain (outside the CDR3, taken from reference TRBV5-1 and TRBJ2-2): KAGVTQTPRYLIKTRGQQVTLSCSPISGHRSVSWYQQTPGQGLQFLFEYFSETQRNKGNFPGRFSGRQFSNSRSEMNVSTLELGDSALYLCASSVGGQGTGELFFGEGSRLTVL.

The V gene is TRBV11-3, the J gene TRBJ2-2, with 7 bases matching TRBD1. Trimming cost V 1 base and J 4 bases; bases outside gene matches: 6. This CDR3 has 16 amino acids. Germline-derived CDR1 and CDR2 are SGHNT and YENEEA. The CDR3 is CASSLGIGGLTGELFF. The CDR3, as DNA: TGTGCCAGCAGCTTAGGGATAGGGGGCCTCACCGGGGAGCTGTTTTTT.

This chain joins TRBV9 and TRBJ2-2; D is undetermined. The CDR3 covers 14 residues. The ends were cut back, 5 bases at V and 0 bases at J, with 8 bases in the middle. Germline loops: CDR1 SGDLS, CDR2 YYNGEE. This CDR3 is CASRGPTNTGELFF. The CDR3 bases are TGTGCCAGCAGGGGCCCGACGAACACCGGGGAGCTGTTTTTT. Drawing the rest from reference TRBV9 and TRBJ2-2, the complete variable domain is DSGVTQTPKHLITATGQRVTLRCSPRSGDLSVYWYQQSLDQGLQFLIQYYNGEERAKGNILERFSAQQFPDLHSELNLSSLELGDSALYFCASRGPTNTGELFFGEGSRLTVL.

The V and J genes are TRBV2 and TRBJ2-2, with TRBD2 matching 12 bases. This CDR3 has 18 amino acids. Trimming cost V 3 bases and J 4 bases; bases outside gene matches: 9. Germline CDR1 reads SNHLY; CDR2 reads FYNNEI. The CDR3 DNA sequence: TGTGCCAGCAGTGATCCTAGCGGGGGGGGCCTGGGCACCGGGGAGCTGTTTTTT. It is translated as CASSDPSGGGLGTGELFF.

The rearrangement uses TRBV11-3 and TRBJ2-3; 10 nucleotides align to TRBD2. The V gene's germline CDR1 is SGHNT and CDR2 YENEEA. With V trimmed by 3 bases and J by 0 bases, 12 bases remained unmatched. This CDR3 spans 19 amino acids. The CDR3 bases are TGTGCCAGCAGCTTCGATTTAACTAGCGGGAAGTCTAGCACAGATACGCAGTATTTT. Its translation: CASSFDLTSGKSSTDTQYF. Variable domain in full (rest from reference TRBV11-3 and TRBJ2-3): EAGVVQSPRYKIIEKKQPVAFWCNPISGHNTLYWYLQNLGQGPELLIRYENEEAVDDSQLPKDRFSAERLKGVDSTLKIQPAELGDSAVYLCASSFDLTSGKSSTDTQYFGPGTRLTVL.

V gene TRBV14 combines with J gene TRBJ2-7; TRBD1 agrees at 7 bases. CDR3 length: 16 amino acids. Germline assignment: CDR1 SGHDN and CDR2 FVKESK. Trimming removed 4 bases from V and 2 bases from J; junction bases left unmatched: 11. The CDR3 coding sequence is TGTGCCAGCAGCCCTGACCGGGGACAGAAAACCTACGAGCAGTACTTC. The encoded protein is CASSPDRGQKTYEQYF.

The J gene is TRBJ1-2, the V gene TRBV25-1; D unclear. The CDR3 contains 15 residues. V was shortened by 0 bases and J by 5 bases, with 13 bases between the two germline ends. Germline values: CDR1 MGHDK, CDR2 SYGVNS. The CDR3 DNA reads TGTGCCAGCAGTGAATATGGAGGGTCCCTGTATGGCTACACCTTC. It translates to CASSEYGGSLYGYTF.

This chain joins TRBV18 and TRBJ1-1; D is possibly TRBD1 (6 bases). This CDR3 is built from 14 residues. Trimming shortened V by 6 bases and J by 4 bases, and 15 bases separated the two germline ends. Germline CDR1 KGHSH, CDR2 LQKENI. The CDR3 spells CASSLGGESTEAFF. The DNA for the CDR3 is TGTGCCAGCTCCCTAGGGGGGGAGAGCACTGAAGCTTTCTTT.

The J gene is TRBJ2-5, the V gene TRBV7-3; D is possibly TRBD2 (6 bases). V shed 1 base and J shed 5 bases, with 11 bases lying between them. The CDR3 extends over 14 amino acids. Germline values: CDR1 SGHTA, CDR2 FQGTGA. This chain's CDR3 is CASSLSRAGETQYF. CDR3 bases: TGTGCCAGCAGCTTAAGCAGGGCGGGGGAGACCCAGTACTTC.

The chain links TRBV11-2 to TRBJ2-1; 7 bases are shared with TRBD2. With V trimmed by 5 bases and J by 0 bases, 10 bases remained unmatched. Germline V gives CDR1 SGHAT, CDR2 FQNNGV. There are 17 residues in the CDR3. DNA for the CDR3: TGTGCCAGCAGCCCCCGGGGAGGGCAGAGCTCCTACAATGAGCAGTTCTTC. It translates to CASSPRGGQSSYNEQFF.

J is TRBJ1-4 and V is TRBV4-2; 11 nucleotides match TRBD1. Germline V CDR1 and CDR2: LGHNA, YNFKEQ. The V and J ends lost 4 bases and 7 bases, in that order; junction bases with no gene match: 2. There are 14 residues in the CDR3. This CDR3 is CASSPGTGGEKLFF. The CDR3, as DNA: TGTGCCAGCAGCCCCGGGACAGGGGGTGAAAAACTGTTTTTT.

In DNA form, the CDR3 reads TGCGCCAGCAGCCAAGTAGGTAGCCCCGCAGATACGCAGTATTTT. It is translated as CASSQVGSPADTQYF. This rearrangement joins TRBV4-1 to TRBJ2-3, with unresolved D. Trimming cost V 1 base and J 4 bases, with 12 bases left between them. Germline lookup yields CDR1 MGHRA and CDR2 YSYEKL. CDR3 size: 15 residues.

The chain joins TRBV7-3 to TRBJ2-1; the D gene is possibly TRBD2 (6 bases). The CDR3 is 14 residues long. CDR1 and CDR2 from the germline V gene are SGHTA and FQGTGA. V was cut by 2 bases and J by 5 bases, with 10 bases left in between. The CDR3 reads CASSLLGGNNEQFF. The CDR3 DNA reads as TGTGCCAGCAGCTTATTGGGAGGAAACAATGAGCAGTTCTTC.

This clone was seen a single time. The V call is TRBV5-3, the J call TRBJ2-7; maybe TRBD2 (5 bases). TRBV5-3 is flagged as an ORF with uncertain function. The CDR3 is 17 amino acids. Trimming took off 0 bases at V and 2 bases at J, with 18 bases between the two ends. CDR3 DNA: TGTGCCAGAAGCTTGGAATCCTCTAGCTTACGTACCTACGAGCAGTACTTC. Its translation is CARSLESSSLRTYEQYF.

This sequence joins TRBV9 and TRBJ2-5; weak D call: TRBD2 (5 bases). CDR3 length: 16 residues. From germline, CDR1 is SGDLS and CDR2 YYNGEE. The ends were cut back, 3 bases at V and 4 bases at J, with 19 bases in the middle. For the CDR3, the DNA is TGTGCCAGCAGCGCCGGGGAGCGACCGATAGGAGAGACCCAGTACTTC. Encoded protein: CASSAGERPIGETQYF.

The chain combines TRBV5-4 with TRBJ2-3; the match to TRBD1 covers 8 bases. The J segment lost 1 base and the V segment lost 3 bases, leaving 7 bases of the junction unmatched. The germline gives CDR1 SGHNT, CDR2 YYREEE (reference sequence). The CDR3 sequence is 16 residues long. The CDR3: CASSSSGTGGTDTQYF. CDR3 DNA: TGTGCCAGCAGCTCCTCCGGGACAGGTGGCACAGATACGCAGTATTTT.